This TCR beta chain was observed in a study of blood T cell repertoires in COVID-19. Original methodology: Reference gene primer amplification in the assay estimated nucleated cell counts. Clones were read by immunoSEQ multiplex PCR, and TCRdb kept only the in-frame ones, dropping some. V, J and clone size are those of that table, while D and trimming were read from the DNA. Among about 210,000 clones listed, 80% to 90% were seen once. This CDR3 spans 15 amino acids. From germline, CDR1 is SGHTA and CDR2 FQGTGA. Trimming pared 3 bases from V and 3 bases from J, leaving 14 bases between. The chain links TRBV7-3 to TRBJ1-1; D possibly corresponds to TRBD1 (5 bases). Sequenced material: peripheral blood. The TCR was taken from a woman aged 50 to 60 with acute or convalescent COVID-19. CDR3 amino acids: CASSLGPFGDTEAFF. DNA for the CDR3: TGTGCCAGCAGCTTGGGGCCCTTTGGGGACACTGAAGCTTTCTTT. The variable domain in full, completed from reference TRBV7-3 and TRBJ1-1, reads GAGVSQTPSNKVTEKGKYVELRCDPISGHTALYWYRQSLGQGPEFLIYFQGTGAADDSGLPNDRFFAVRPEGSVSTLKIQRTERGDSAVYLCASSLGPFGDTEAFFGQGTRLTVV.